The 14 T cell receptor beta chains presented below share a single source sample, sequenced in a study of cytomegalovirus exposure and HLA in healthy donors (dated by TCRdb to 2017 to 2019). The library was produced with the immunoSEQ multiplex PCR assay. A mixture of 60 forward primers for TCR Vbeta segments and 13 reverse primers for TCR Jbeta segments was used in the multiplex PCR. Entries here come from immuneACCESS through TCRdb and include only in-frame sequences with V and J called. Some clones fail to appear in such tables; in the studies checked, an unresolved V gene covers under half of the shortfall, and the cause of the remainder is unknown. Recorded for this sample are tens of thousands of clones; roughly 67% of them occurred a single time. 10% of the sample goes to the ten largest clones. Sequencing input: PBMCs. The receptors here all came from a man aged 35 to 55 in good health and CMV-seropositive.

Written as DNA, the CDR3 is TGTGCCAGCAGCCGAGACAACTCTGGGGCCAACGTCCTGACTTTC. Translated: CASSRDNSGANVLTF. The rearrangement links TRBV7-9 to TRBJ2-6; D gene unclear. The CDR3 extends over 15 amino acids. V was clipped by 5 bases and J by 0 bases, with 8 bases between them. Germline assignment: CDR1 SEHNR and CDR2 FQNEAQ (reference sequence).

The genes are TRBV6-1 and TRBJ1-2, with D perhaps matching TRBD1 (6 bases). Germline assignment: CDR1 MNHNS and CDR2 SASEGT. The CDR3 sequence is 16 residues long. V shed 4 bases and J shed 4 bases, with 19 bases lying between them. The CDR3 reads CASSARTALRLYGYTF. The CDR3 DNA reads as TGTGCCAGCAGTGCCAGGACAGCCCTTAGGCTCTATGGCTACACCTTC.

This chain joins TRBV14 and TRBJ2-3; D ambiguous. Germline assignment: CDR1 SGHDN and CDR2 FVKESK. Trimming removed 0 bases from V and 3 bases from J, with 10 bases in between. This CDR3 has 15 residues. The CDR3 nucleotides are TGTGCCAGCAGCCAAGATGGCAGAGGAACAGATACGCAGTATTTT. The encoded protein is CASSQDGRGTDTQYF.

This chain links TRBV7-2 with TRBJ2-5; D remains unclear. Trimming pared 1 base from V and 1 base from J, leaving 10 bases between. Germline assignment: CDR1 SGHTA and CDR2 FQGNSA. The CDR3 sequence is 15 residues long. The CDR3 region is CASSLVNPGQETQYF. The CDR3 DNA reads as TGTGCCAGCAGCTTAGTGAATCCAGGCCAAGAGACCCAGTACTTC.

The V gene is TRBV5-1, the J gene TRBJ2-1, with 7 bases lining up with TRBD2. The germline CDR1 and CDR2 sequences are SGHRS and YFSETQ. V lost 0 bases and J lost 9; bases outside the gene matches: 12. The CDR3 spans 16 residues. The CDR3 is CASSLDKTSRQVEQFF. The CDR3 DNA reads as TGCGCCAGCAGCTTGGATAAGACTAGCCGTCAGGTTGAGCAGTTCTTC.

The chain is built from TRBV27 and TRBJ2-7, with 7 bases identical to TRBD1. With 2 bases clipped from V and 6 bases from J, the junction kept 7 bases outside the gene matches. Germline lookup yields CDR1 MNHEY and CDR2 SMNVEV (reference sequence). This CDR3 is built from 14 residues. CDR3 in DNA: TGTGCCAGCAGTTTAACAGTGAGGGGGCGCGAGCAGTACTTC. It yields the protein CASSLTVRGREQYF.

The chain employs TRBV29-1 and TRBJ2-7, with a possible D match to TRBD1 (5 bases). V lost 6 bases and J lost 7, with 16 bases in between. The CDR3 is 12 residues long. Per germline, CDR1 SQVTM and CDR2 ANQGSEA. The CDR3 DNA is TGCAGCGTCCTCGAGGCAGGGAATGAGCAGTACTTC. The encoded protein is CSVLEAGNEQYF.

The V gene is TRBV27, the J gene TRBJ2-2; D may be TRBD2 (6 bases). Germline CDR1 is MNHEY and CDR2 is SMNVEV (reference sequence). The V end was cut by 0 bases, the J end by 1 base, with 9 bases between. This CDR3 region has 16 residues. DNA of the CDR3: TGTGCCAGCAGTTTATCCGGGACTTGGAACACCGGGGAGCTGTTTTTT. Encoded protein: CASSLSGTWNTGELFF.

This clone was detected a few times. The V gene is TRBV10-3, the J gene TRBJ1-1; D is unresolved. Germline-derived CDR1 and CDR2 are ENHRY and SYGVKD. The CDR3 sequence is 13 residues long. Trimming stripped 8 bases from V and 3 bases from J, with 13 bases between. The CDR3 spells CAIGATADTEAFF. The CDR3 DNA reads TGTGCCATCGGAGCAACGGCGGACACTGAAGCTTTCTTT.

V is TRBV5-1 and J is TRBJ1-1; TRBD1 matches at 9 bases. Unmatched junction bases numbered 0, after V lost 2 bases and J lost 1 base. CDR3 length: 14 amino acids. The germline V gene encodes CDR1 SGHRS and CDR2 YFSETQ. The CDR3, as DNA: TGCGCCAGCAGCTTACAGGGGGCGAACACTGAAGCTTTCTTT. It yields the protein CASSLQGANTEAFF.

V usage is TRBV25-1 and J usage is TRBJ1-5, with D possibly being TRBD1 (6 bases). CDR1 and CDR2 (germline): MGHDK, SYGVNS. V was trimmed by 6 bases and J by 3 bases, leaving 15 bases between them. The CDR3 is made up of 15 amino acids. This CDR3 reads CASRRGKEDNQPQHF. The CDR3 DNA sequence: TGTGCCAGCAGAAGGGGGAAGGAGGACAATCAGCCCCAGCATTTT.

The table lists this clone with a few counts. V and J are TRBV7-9 and TRBJ1-2, with 10 bases fitting TRBD1. The V gene end was trimmed by 4 bases and the J gene end by 3 bases; junction bases not matched to a gene: 2. The CDR3 contains 14 residues. Germline CDR1 is SEHNR and CDR2 is FQNEAQ (reference sequence). The CDR3 loop reads CASSSGTGDYGYTF. The CDR3 DNA follows: TGTGCCAGCAGCTCCGGGACAGGGGACTATGGCTACACCTTC.

CDR3 in DNA: TGTGCCAGCAGCGTCGACTCTGACAGGAGTTTAGGTGAAAAACTGTTTTTT. It codes for CASSVDSDRSLGEKLFF. This chain joins TRBV9 and TRBJ1-4; D is perhaps TRBD1 (6 bases). V was cut by 2 bases and J by 7 bases, with 21 bases left in between. The germline CDR1 and CDR2 sequences are SGDLS and YYNGEE. The CDR3 runs to 17 residues.

The V gene is TRBV11-3, the J gene TRBJ1-1, with D possibly matching TRBD1 (5 bases). Trimming removed 5 bases at V and 4 bases at J, with 14 bases between. The germline V gene has CDR1 SGHNT and CDR2 YENEEA. The CDR3 is made up of 14 amino acids. The CDR3 coding sequence is TGTGCCAGCAGCCGGGGGGACGGTGGCACTGAAGCTTTCTTT. Amino acids: CASSRGDGGTEAFF.